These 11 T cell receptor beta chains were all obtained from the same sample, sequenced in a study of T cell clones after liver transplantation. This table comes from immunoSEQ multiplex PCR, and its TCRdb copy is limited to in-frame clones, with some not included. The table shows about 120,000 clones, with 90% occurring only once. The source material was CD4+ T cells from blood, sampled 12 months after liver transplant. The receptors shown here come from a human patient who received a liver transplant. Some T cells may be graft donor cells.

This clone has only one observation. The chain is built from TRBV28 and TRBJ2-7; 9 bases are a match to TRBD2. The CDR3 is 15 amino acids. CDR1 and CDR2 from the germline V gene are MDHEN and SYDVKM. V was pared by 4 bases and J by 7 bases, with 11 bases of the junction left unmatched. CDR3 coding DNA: TGTGCCAGCAGTTCTCCGAGGGTAGCGGGAGATGAGCAGTACTTC. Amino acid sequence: CASSSPRVAGDEQYF. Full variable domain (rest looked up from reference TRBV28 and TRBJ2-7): DVKVTQSSRYLVKRTGEKVFLECVQDMDHENMFWYRQDPGLGLRLIYFSYDVKMKEKGDIPEGYSVSREKKERFSLILESASTNQTSMYLCASSSPRVAGDEQYFGPGTRLTVT.

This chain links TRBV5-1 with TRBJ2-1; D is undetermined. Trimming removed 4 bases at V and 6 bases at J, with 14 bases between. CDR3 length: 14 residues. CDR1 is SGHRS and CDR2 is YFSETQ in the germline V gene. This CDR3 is CASSPDGRFNEQFF. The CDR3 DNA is TGCGCCAGCAGCCCCGACGGAAGATTCAATGAGCAGTTCTTC.

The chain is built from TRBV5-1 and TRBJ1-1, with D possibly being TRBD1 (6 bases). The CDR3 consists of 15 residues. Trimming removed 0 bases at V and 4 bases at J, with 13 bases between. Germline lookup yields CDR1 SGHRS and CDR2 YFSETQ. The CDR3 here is CASSLGPGASTEAFF. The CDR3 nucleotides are TGCGCCAGCAGCTTGGGCCCAGGGGCGAGCACTGAAGCTTTCTTT. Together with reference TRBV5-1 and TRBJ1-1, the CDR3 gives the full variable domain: KAGVTQTPRYLIKTRGQQVTLSCSPISGHRSVSWYQQTPGQGLQFLFEYFSETQRNKGNFPGRFSGRQFSNSRSEMNVSTLELGDSALYLCASSLGPGASTEAFFGQGTRLTVV.

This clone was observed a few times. The CDR3 bases are TGTGCCAGCACCCGCCTCCCCGGGGAGCTGTTTTTT. Protein: CASTRLPGELFF. This chain joins TRBV6-5 and TRBJ2-2; the D is unclear. Deletions cut 7 bases from V and 6 bases from J, with 9 bases between. Germline assignment: CDR1 MNHEY and CDR2 SVGAGI. The CDR3 contains 12 residues.

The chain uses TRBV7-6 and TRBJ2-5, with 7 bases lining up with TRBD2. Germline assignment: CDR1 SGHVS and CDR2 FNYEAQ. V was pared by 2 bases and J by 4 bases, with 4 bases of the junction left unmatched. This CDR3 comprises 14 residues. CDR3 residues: CASSLTWEGETQYF. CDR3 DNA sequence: TGTGCCAGCAGCTTAACGTGGGAGGGAGAGACCCAGTACTTC. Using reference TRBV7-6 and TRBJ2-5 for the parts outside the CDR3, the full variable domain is GAGVSQSPRYKVTKRGQDVALRCDPISGHVSLYWYRQALGQGPEFLTYFNYEAQQDKSGLPNDRFSAERPEGSISTLTIQRTEQRDSAMYRCASSLTWEGETQYFGPGTRLLVL.

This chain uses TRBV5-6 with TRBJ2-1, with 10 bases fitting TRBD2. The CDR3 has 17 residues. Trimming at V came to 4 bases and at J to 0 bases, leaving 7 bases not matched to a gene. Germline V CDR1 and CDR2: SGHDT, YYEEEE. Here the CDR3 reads CASSIPSGRTSYNEQFF. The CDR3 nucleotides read TGTGCCAGCAGCATCCCTAGCGGGAGAACCTCCTACAATGAGCAGTTCTTC.

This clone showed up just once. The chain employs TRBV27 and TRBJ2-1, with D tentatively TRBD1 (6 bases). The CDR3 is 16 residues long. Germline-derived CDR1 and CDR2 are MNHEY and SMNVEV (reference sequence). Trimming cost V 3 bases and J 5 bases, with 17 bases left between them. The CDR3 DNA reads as TGTGCCAGCAGTTTCCGACAGGTCCCTCCCGACAATGAGCAGTTCTTC. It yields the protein CASSFRQVPPDNEQFF.

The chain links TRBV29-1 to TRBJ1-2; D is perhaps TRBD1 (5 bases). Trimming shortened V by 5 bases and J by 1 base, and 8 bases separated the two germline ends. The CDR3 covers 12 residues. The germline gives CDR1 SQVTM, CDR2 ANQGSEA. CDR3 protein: CSVSDSNYGYTF. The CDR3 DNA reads TGCAGCGTTTCCGACAGTAACTATGGCTACACCTTC.

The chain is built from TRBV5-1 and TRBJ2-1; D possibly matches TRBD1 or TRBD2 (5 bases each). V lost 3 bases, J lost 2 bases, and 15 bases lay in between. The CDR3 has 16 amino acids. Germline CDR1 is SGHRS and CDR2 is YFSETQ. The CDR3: CASSYRSSGAYNEQFF. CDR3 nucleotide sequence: TGCGCCAGCAGCTACAGGAGCAGCGGCGCCTACAATGAGCAGTTCTTC.

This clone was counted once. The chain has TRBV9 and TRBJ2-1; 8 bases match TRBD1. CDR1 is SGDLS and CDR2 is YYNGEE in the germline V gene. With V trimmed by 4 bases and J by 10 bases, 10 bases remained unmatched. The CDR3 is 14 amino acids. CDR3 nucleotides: TGTGCCAGCAGCCTAGGGCAGGGGGCGGAGGAGCAGTTCTTC. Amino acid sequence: CASSLGQGAEEQFF. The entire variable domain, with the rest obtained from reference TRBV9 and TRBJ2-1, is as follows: DSGVTQTPKHLITATGQRVTLRCSPRSGDLSVYWYQQSLDQGLQFLIQYYNGEERAKGNILERFSAQQFPDLHSELNLSSLELGDSALYFCASSLGQGAEEQFFGPGTRLTVL.

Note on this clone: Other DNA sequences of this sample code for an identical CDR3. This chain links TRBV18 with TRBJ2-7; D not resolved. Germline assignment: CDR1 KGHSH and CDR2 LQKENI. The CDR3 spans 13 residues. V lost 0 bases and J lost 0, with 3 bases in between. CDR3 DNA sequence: TGTGCCAGCTCACCACCTAGCTCCTACGAGCAGTACTTC. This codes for CASSPPSSYEQYF.